One and the same sample provided the 27 T cell receptor beta chains below, sequenced in a study of blood T cell repertoires in COVID-19. The data were produced by immunoSEQ multiplex PCR, yet TCRdb's version contains in-frame clones alone and is incomplete. The sample includes some 80,000 clones, roughly 79% seen only once; the top ten take 44%. The sample comprised peripheral blood. Receptor source: a man older than 75 with acute or convalescent COVID-19.

The V and J genes are TRBV30 and TRBJ1-6; a weak D match, TRBD1 (5 bases). There are 13 residues in the CDR3. The V end lost 3 bases, the J end lost 8 bases, and 11 bases lay between the germline ends. The germline gives CDR1 GTSNPN, CDR2 SVGIG (reference sequence). This CDR3 reads CAWRRTIDSPLHF. CDR3 in DNA: TGTGCCTGGAGGAGGACAATAGATTCACCCCTCCACTTT.

The chain employs TRBV18 and TRBJ1-2; TRBD1 matches at 7 bases. The junction had 11 bases not matched to a gene; V was cut back by 3 bases and J by 7 bases. Germline V gene data show CDR1 as KGHSH and CDR2 as LQKENI. The CDR3 consists of 15 residues. The CDR3 reads CASSPDRADKRGYTF. CDR3 nucleotide sequence: TGTGCCAGCTCACCCGACAGGGCAGATAAGCGTGGCTACACCTTC.

The chain joins TRBV11-3 to TRBJ2-1; 10 bases are a match to TRBD2. V gave up 5 bases and J gave up 8 bases; unmatched junction bases: 12. Germline V gene data show CDR1 as SGHNT and CDR2 as YENEEA. This CDR3 is 16 amino acids long. CDR3 loop: CASSIRGPSGSDEQFF. The CDR3 DNA sequence: TGTGCCAGCAGCATTAGAGGGCCTAGCGGGAGCGATGAGCAGTTCTTC.

The chain uses TRBV5-5 and TRBJ2-5; D is possibly TRBD2 (5 bases). CDR1 SGHKS and CDR2 YYEKEE come from the germline V gene (reference sequence). CDR3 size: 14 residues. Trimming stripped 2 bases from V and 1 base from J, with 9 bases between. The CDR3, as DNA: TGTGCCAGCAGCTTCCTCGCGGGCCAAGAGACCCAGTACTTC. As protein: CASSFLAGQETQYF.

The chain employs TRBV10-3 and TRBJ2-7; D possibly corresponds to TRBD2 (6 bases). CDR1 ENHRY and CDR2 SYGVKD come from the germline V gene. The CDR3 is 15 amino acids. V lost 3 bases, J lost 0 bases, and 12 bases lay in between. The CDR3 nucleotides are TGTGCCATCAGTGAAGGTAGCGGAGCCTCCTACGAGCAGTACTTC. This encodes CAISEGSGASYEQYF.

V gene TRBV18 combines with J gene TRBJ2-7, with 8 nucleotides matching TRBD1. The junction had 1 base not matched to a gene; V was cut back by 3 bases and J by 6 bases. Germline V gene sequence: CDR1 KGHSH, CDR2 LQKENI. The CDR3 has 12 amino acids. CDR3 amino acids: CASSPGQGEQYF. The CDR3, as DNA: TGTGCCAGCTCACCCGGACAGGGCGAGCAGTACTTC.

The rearrangement joins TRBV28 to TRBJ1-6; tentative D call: TRBD1 (6 bases). The length of the CDR3 is 16 residues. V was cut by 3 bases and J by 7 bases, with 16 bases left in between. Germline lookup yields CDR1 MDHEN and CDR2 SYDVKM. CDR3 sequence reads: CASSFVWGRGNSPLHF. In DNA, the CDR3 is TGTGCCAGCAGTTTCGTTTGGGGGCGCGGGAATTCACCCCTCCACTTT.

This chain links TRBV28 with TRBJ1-2; 7 nucleotides match TRBD1. CDR3 length: 15 residues. CDR1 and CDR2 from the germline V gene are MDHEN and SYDVKM. Trimming removed 0 bases from V and 1 base from J; junction bases left unmatched: 2. CDR3 DNA: TGTGCCAGCAGTTTATGGACAGGGATTAACTATGGCTACACCTTC. Translated: CASSLWTGINYGYTF.

The chain joins TRBV11-3 to TRBJ2-6; 7 bases are shared with TRBD2. This CDR3 is 16 amino acids long. V trimming: 3 bases; J trimming: 0 bases; junction bases outside the gene matches: 2. Germline CDR1 is SGHNT and CDR2 is YENEEA. The CDR3 DNA follows: TGTGCCAGCAGCTTCGGGGGGTACTCTGGGGCCAACGTCCTGACTTTC. The encoded protein is CASSFGGYSGANVLTF.

In DNA, the CDR3 is TGCGCCAGCAGACCAGCGACAGGGGGCGTAGAAGAGACCCAGTACTTC. Its translation: CASRPATGGVEETQYF. J is TRBJ2-5 and V is TRBV5-1, with 10 nucleotides matching TRBD1. With V trimmed by 5 bases and J by 3 bases, 10 bases remained unmatched. Germline assignment: CDR1 SGHRS and CDR2 YFSETQ. This CDR3 spans 16 amino acids.

This chain links TRBV20-1 with TRBJ1-5; D remains ambiguous. The CDR3 contains 12 residues. CDR1 and CDR2 from the germline V gene are DFQATT and SNEGSKA (reference sequence). V was trimmed by 3 bases and J by 7 bases, leaving 10 bases between them. As DNA, the CDR3 is TGCAGTGCTAGTAAGAGGTGGCAGCCCCAGCATTTT. It codes for CSASKRWQPQHF.

This rearrangement joins TRBV5-4 to TRBJ2-5; the D gene is possibly TRBD1 (7 bases). CDR3 length equals 12 residues. CDR1 and CDR2 from the germline V gene are SGHNT and YYREEE (reference sequence). The germline V and J ends were trimmed by 9 bases and 5 bases, with 14 bases remaining between them. The CDR3 DNA follows: TGTGCCAACGGACAGGAGGGCGAGACCCAGTACTTC. It encodes CANGQEGETQYF. The whole variable domain, filled in from reference TRBV5-4 and TRBJ2-5, reads ETGVTQSPTHLIKTRGQQVTLRCSSQSGHNTVSWYQQALGQGPQFIFQYYREEENGRGNFPPRFSGLQFPNYSSELNVNALELDDSALYLCANGQEGETQYFGPGTRLLVL.

The chain combines TRBV11-2 with TRBJ1-1; D call uncertain. Trimming shortened V by 0 bases and J by 2 bases, and 4 bases separated the two germline ends. Germline CDR1 reads SGHAT; CDR2 reads FQNNGV. The CDR3 runs to 13 residues. The CDR3 protein is CASSLDRNTEAFF. The CDR3 region has the DNA TGTGCCAGCAGCTTAGACAGAAACACTGAAGCTTTCTTT.

Turning to this clone: At one end the junction does not follow the germline gene, possibly because of a read error. The rearrangement uses TRBV4-1 and TRBJ2-1, with TRBD2 identical over 7 bases. Germline-derived CDR1 and CDR2 are MGHRA and YSYEKL. The CDR3 consists of 17 residues. This CDR3 reads CASSQGIAYGRNNEQFF. Written as DNA, the CDR3 is TGCGCCAGCAGTCAAGGTATAGCGTACGGGAGGAACAATGAGCAGTTCTTC.

The J gene is TRBJ1-5, the V gene TRBV12-3 or TRBV12-4; D not resolved. Trimming pared 3 bases from V and 4 bases from J, leaving 7 bases between. This CDR3 comprises 13 residues. The CDR3 DNA reads as TGTGCCAGCAGTTTCCGTCAGAATCAGCCCCAGCATTTT. It codes for CASSFRQNQPQHF.

The rearrangement joins TRBV27 to TRBJ1-5; TRBD1 is a possible D gene (5 bases). This CDR3 is built from 20 residues. Germline loops: CDR1 MNHEY, CDR2 SMNVEV (reference sequence). Trimming pared 4 bases from V and 0 bases from J, leaving 25 bases between. CDR3 DNA: TGTGCCAGCAGTTCCCGGGGGGGGACCACCCGAACTTATAGCAATCAGCCCCAGCATTTT. Translation: CASSSRGGTTRTYSNQPQHF.

This sequence joins TRBV5-1 and TRBJ1-4, with TRBD1 matching over 9 bases. With 4 bases clipped from V and 7 bases from J, the junction kept 5 bases outside the gene matches. Germline loops: CDR1 SGHRS, CDR2 YFSETQ. The CDR3 is 14 residues long. CDR3 amino acids: CASSLQGATEKLFF. In DNA, the CDR3 is TGCGCCAGCAGCCTACAGGGGGCGACTGAAAAACTGTTTTTT.

The rearrangement uses TRBV6-5 and TRBJ2-7; 7 bases match TRBD2. The CDR3 loop spans 14 amino acids. Germline CDR1 reads MNHEY; CDR2 reads SVGAGI. J gave up 3 bases and V 2 bases, and 4 bases lay outside the gene matches. CDR3 in DNA: TGTGCCAGCAGTTACAGAGCGGGGCACTACGAGCAGTACTTC. Translated, it gives CASSYRAGHYEQYF.

The chain joins TRBV27 to TRBJ2-1; TRBD2 matches at 13 bases. The ends lost 5 bases at V and 2 bases at J; junction bases unmatched: 9. The CDR3 runs 18 residues. Germline assignment: CDR1 MNHEY and CDR2 SMNVEV (reference sequence). This CDR3 reads CASSTHTGLAGTYNEQFF. The DNA for the CDR3 is TGTGCCAGCAGTACGCATACGGGACTAGCGGGAACCTACAATGAGCAGTTCTTC.

This clone was observed a few times. The chain combines TRBV18 with TRBJ2-2; 9 bases match TRBD1. Germline loops: CDR1 KGHSH, CDR2 LQKENI. The CDR3 covers 17 residues. J gave up 1 base and V 4 bases, and 7 bases lay outside the gene matches. CDR3 sequence reads: CASSQQLTGGNTGELFF. In DNA, the CDR3 is TGTGCCAGCTCACAACAACTGACAGGGGGGAACACCGGGGAGCTGTTTTTT. Drawing the rest from reference TRBV18 and TRBJ2-2, the complete variable domain is NAGVMQNPRHLVRRRGQEARLRCSPMKGHSHVYWYRQLPEEGLKFMVYLQKENIIDESGMPKERFSAEFPKEGPSILRIQQVVRGDSAAYFCASSQQLTGGNTGELFFGEGSRLTVL.

This sequence joins TRBV4-1 and TRBJ2-7, with 10 bases that match TRBD2. J lost 2 bases, V lost 2 bases, and 9 bases had no gene match. Germline lookup yields CDR1 MGHRA and CDR2 YSYEKL. The CDR3 consists of 17 residues. This chain's CDR3 is CASSQSIAGGSAYEQYF. The CDR3 nucleotides read TGCGCCAGCAGCCAATCCATAGCGGGAGGTTCTGCCTACGAGCAGTACTTC.

The chain recombines TRBV29-1 with TRBJ2-5; a weak D match, TRBD2 (6 bases). The V gene lost 7 bases and the J gene lost 2 bases, with 14 bases spanning the gap. This CDR3 region has 13 residues. The germline CDR1 and CDR2 sequences are SQVTM and ANQGSEA. The CDR3 is CSAEAGKQETQYF. CDR3 DNA: TGCAGCGCCGAGGCGGGGAAACAAGAGACCCAGTACTTC.

The V gene is TRBV19, the J gene TRBJ1-2, with 7 bases identical to TRBD1. Trimming at V came to 5 bases and at J to 0 bases, leaving 9 bases not matched to a gene. This CDR3 contains 16 residues. Germline V lookup: CDR1 LNHDA, CDR2 SQIVND (reference sequence). The CDR3 DNA sequence: TGTGCCAGTAGTCCAGGAGGGGGCCGGACTAACTATGGCTACACCTTC. Translation gives CASSPGGGRTNYGYTF.

The gene calls are TRBV4-1 and TRBJ1-6; D unresolved. Trimming pared 3 bases from V and 8 bases from J, leaving 14 bases between. Germline lookup yields CDR1 MGHRA and CDR2 YSYEKL. The CDR3 totals 15 residues. In nucleotides, the CDR3 is TGCGCCAGCAGCCAGGAGGTTACTCCCGATTCACCCCTCCACTTT. It codes for CASSQEVTPDSPLHF.

J is TRBJ1-1 and V is TRBV11-2; possible D gene TRBD1, 6 bases. Trimming removed 2 bases from V and 7 bases from J, with 17 bases in between. Germline CDR1 reads SGHAT; CDR2 reads FQNNGV. The CDR3 loop spans 15 amino acids. The CDR3 DNA reads TGTGCCAGCAGCTTATTAGGGCCCCAAGGGGGTGAAGCTTTCTTT. As protein: CASSLLGPQGGEAFF.

The gene calls are TRBV7-9 and TRBJ2-3; D gene unclear. Germline loops: CDR1 SEHNR, CDR2 FQNEAQ (reference sequence). This CDR3 has 12 residues. Deletions cut 7 bases from V and 4 bases from J, with 9 bases between. The CDR3 loop reads CASINVADTQYF. The DNA of the CDR3 is TGTGCCAGCATCAACGTAGCAGATACGCAGTATTTT.

The chain uses TRBV18 and TRBJ2-3; 11 positions match TRBD2. This CDR3 has 16 amino acids. Trimming removed 2 bases from V and 5 bases from J; junction bases left unmatched: 6. CDR1 KGHSH and CDR2 LQKENI come from the germline V gene. DNA for the CDR3: TGTGCCAGCTCACCAATAGCGGGAGGGCCGGGAGATACGCAGTATTTT. Translation: CASSPIAGGPGDTQYF.